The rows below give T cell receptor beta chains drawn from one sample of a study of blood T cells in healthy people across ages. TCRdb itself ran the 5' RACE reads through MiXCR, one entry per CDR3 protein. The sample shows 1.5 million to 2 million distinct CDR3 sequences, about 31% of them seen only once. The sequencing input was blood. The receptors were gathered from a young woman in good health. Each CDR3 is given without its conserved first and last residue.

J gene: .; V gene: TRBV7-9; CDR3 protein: ASSAGRLKETQY
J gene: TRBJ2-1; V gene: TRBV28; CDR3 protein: ASRSGQGAYNEQF
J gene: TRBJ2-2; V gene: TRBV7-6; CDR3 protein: ASSSGVGELF
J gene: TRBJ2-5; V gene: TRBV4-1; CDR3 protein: ASSQGGRIGAGGRQETQY
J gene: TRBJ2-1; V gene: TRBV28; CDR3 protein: ASSTYNLHPYNEQF
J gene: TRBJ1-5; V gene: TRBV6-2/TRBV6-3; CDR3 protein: ASSPPGTGIQPQH
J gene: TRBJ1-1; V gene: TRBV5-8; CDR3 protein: ASSLYNTEAF
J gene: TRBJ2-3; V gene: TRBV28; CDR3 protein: ASSSENRLGDTQY
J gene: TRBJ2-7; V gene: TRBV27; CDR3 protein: ASSLYPIEGPSSYEQY
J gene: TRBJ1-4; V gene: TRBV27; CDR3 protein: ASKRTGHPGNNEKLF
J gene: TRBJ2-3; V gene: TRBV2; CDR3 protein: ASARGVAGATDTQY
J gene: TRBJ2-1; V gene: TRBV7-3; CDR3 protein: ASSLKTEPYNEQF
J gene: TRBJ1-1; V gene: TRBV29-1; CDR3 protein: SVVRGRRTEAF
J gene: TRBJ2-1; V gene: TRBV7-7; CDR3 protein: ASSPAGLAAYNEQF
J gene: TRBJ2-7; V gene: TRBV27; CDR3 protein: ASSPSRGQTTYEQY
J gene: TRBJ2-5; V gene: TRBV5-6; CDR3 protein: ASSLDAKETQY
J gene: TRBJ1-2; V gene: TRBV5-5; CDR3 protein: ASSRGGIAGREGYT
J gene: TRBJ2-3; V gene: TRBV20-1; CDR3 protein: SASSRRGLGRGDTQY
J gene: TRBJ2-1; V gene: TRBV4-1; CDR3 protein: ASSLQTTYNEQF
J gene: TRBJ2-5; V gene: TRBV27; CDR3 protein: ASSFWGSDQETQY
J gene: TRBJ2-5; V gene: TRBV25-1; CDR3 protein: ASSETTGGAETQY
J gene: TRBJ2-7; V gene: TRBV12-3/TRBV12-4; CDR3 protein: ASSLAGPSYEQY
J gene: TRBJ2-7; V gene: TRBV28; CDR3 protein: ASIPAGTVYEQY
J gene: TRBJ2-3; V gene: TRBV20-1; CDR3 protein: SATPTGRGTDTQY
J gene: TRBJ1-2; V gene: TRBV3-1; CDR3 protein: ASSQRTGWNGYT
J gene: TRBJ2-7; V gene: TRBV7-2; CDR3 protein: ASRAGASLEQY
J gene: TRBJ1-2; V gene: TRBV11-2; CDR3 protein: ASSSVRGYT
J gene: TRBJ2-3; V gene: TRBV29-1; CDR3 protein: SVKVSRGPTDTQY
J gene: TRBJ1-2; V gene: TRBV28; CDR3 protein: ASRVLSPSGRGGYT
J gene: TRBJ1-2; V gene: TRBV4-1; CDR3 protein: ASSNGGSDYGYT
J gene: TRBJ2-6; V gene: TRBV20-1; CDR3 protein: SAVPGANVLT
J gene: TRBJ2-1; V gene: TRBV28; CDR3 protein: ASRDSGGSYNEQF
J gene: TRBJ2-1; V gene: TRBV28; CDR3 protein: ASSRDGGSYNEQF
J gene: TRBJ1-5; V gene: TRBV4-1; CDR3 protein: ASSHTQGVGQPQH
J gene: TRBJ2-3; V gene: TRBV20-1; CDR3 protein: SARSASANTDTQY
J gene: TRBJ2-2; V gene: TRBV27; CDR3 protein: ASSWLTSGRGVGELF
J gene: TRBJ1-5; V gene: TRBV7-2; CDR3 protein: ASSLKAHQPQH
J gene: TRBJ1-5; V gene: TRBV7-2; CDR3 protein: ASSPESRTPQH
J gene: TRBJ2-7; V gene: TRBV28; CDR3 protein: ASSLFQGNYEQY
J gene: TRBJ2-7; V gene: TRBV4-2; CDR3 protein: ASSQVAPTIHEQY
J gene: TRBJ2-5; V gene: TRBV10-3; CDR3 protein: AISESVRGGQMEREAQY
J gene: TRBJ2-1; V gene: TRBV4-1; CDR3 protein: ASSQGGLKTYNEQF
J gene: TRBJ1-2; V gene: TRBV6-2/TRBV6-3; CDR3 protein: ASSYRQDPYGYT
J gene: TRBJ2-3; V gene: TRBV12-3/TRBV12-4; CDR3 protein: ASSQAYLSDTQY
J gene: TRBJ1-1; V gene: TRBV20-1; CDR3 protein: SARMGKGAEAF
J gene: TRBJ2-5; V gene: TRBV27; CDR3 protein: ACKGPPFQETQY
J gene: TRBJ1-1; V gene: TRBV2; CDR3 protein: ASSERSLVGDTEAF
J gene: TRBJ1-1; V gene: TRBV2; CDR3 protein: ASREGQFSIAREAF
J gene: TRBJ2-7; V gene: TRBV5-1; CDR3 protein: ASSSGGRAEYEQY
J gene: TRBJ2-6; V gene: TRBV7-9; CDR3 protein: ASSPRESGANVLT
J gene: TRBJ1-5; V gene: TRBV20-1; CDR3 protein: SAAGIIGNQPQH
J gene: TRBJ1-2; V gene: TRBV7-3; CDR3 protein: ASSSTVSGGQQGGYT
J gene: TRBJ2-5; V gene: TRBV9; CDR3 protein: ASTQAGGKQETQY
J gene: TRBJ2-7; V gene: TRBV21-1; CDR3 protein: ASSKELRDSPYEQY
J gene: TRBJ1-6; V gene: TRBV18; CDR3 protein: ASSSRGDSPLH
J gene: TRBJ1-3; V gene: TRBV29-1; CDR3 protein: SARDSLTAGNTIY
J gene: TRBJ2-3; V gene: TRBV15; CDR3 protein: ATSRARTRALGDTQY
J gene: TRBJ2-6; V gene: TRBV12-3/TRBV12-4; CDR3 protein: ASSPGQGAYGANVLT
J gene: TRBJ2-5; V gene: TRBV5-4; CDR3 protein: ASSRGALPGEQY